This T cell receptor (beta chain) was retrieved from a study of blood T cell repertoires in COVID-19. Turning to the study itself: From T cells, B-cell-depleted T cells, or PBMCs came the material, which was cDNA or gDNA.

Original processing notes: How many nucleated cells were present was estimated from reference gene primer amplification. Libraries were prepared by immunoSEQ multiplex PCR; TCRdb keeps only in-frame clonotypes and omits some of them. V and J calls and clone size are those listed in that table; D and trimming were worked out from the DNA. The table shows tens of thousands of clones, with roughly 89% occurring only once. The V gene end was trimmed by 2 bases and the J gene end by 8 bases; junction bases not matched to a gene: 7. Germline V lookup: CDR1 PRHDT, CDR2 FYEKMQ (reference sequence). The CDR3 covers 15 residues. This clone was counted a single time.

The receptor was isolated from a human donor in a cohort sampled during active COVID-19. The J gene is TRBJ1-4, the V gene TRBV13; 8 bases are a match to TRBD1. Sequencing was done on a sample of peripheral blood. CDR3 coding DNA: TGTGCCAGCAGCTTATCTACAGGGGGGTTGGAAAAACTGTTTTTT. It codes for CASSLSTGGLEKLFF.